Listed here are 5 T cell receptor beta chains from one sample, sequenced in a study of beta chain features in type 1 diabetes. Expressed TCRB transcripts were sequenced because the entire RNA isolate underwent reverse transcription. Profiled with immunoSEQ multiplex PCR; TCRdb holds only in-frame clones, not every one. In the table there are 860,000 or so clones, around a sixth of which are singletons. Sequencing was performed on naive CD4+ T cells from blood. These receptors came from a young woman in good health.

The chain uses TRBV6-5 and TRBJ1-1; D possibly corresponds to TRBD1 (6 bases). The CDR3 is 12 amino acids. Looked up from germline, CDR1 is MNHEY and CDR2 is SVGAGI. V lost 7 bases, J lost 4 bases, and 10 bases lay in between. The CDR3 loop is CASTAQGTEAFF. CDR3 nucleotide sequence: TGTGCCAGCACCGCACAGGGCACTGAAGCTTTCTTT.

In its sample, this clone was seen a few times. The CDR3 sequence: CASGSPTGFSNEQFF. CDR3 in DNA: TGTGCCAGCGGGTCCCCGACAGGGTTCTCCAATGAGCAGTTCTTC. This chain links TRBV6-5 with TRBJ2-1, with TRBD1 identical over 7 bases. This CDR3 contains 15 residues. V was pared by 8 bases and J by 6 bases, with 13 bases of the junction left unmatched. In germline, CDR1 is MNHEY, CDR2 SVGAGI.

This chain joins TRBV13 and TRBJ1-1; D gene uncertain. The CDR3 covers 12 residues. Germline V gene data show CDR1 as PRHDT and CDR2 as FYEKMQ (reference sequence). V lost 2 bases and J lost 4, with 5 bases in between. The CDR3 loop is CASSLRLTEAFF. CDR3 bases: TGTGCCAGCAGCTTAAGGCTCACTGAAGCTTTCTTT.

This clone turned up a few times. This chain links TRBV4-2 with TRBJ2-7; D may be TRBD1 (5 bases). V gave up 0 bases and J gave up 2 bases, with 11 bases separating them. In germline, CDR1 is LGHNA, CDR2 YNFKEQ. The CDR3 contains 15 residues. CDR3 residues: CASSQDPGRAYEQYF. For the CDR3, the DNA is TGTGCCAGCAGCCAAGATCCGGGCAGGGCCTACGAGCAGTACTTC.

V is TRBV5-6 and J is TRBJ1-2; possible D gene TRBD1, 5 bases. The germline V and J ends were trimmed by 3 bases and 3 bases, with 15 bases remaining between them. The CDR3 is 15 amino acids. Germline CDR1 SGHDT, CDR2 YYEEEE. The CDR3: CASSWTLREYYGYTF. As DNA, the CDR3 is TGTGCCAGCAGCTGGACGCTCAGGGAGTACTATGGCTACACCTTC. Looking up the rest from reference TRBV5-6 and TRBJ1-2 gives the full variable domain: DAGVTQSPTHLIKTRGQQVTLRCSPKSGHDTVSWYQQALGQGPQFIFQYYEEEERQRGNFPDRFSGHQFPNYSSELNVNALLLGDSALYLCASSWTLREYYGYTFGSGTRLTVV.